These 26 T cell receptor beta chains came from one sample sequenced in a study of Ad26.COV2.S vaccination and SARS-CoV-2 variants. TCRdb's table, derived via immunoSEQ multiplex PCR, lists solely in-frame clones and lacks some. The repertoire holds about 420,000 clones, with more than 75% as singletons. Treatment denoted: some 19 received Ad26.COV2.S at low or high dose, single or two shots; roughly 5 received placebo; per-sample allocation not given. It was on day 63 after the first vaccine or placebo injection that samples were taken. The material sequenced was peripheral blood, taken in a trial of Ad26.COV2.S vaccine versus placebo. The receptors here all came from a person aged 18-60 years who received the Ad26.COV2.S COVID-19 vaccine or a placebo.

The gene calls are TRBV18 and TRBJ1-4; a possible D gene is TRBD1 (6 bases). Trimming stripped 5 bases from V and 2 bases from J, with 12 bases between. This CDR3 is 15 amino acids long. The germline V gene encodes CDR1 KGHSH and CDR2 LQKENI. The CDR3 DNA sequence: TGTGCCAGCTCAGAATTACAGGGTACTAATGAAAAACTGTTTTTT. This encodes CASSELQGTNEKLFF.

Comment on this clone: Other DNA sequences in this sample translate to the same CDR3. J is TRBJ2-7 and V is TRBV19; perhaps TRBD2 as D (6 bases). The V end was cut by 3 bases, the J end by 2 bases, with 8 bases between. CDR1 and CDR2 from the germline V gene are LNHDA and SQIVND (reference sequence). The CDR3 is 13 residues long. Here the CDR3 reads CASSIGSTYEQYF. The CDR3 DNA sequence: TGTGCCAGTAGTATCGGGAGTACCTACGAGCAGTACTTC.

The rearrangement joins TRBV7-8 to TRBJ2-3; 8 bases match TRBD1. CDR1 and CDR2 from the germline V gene are SGHVS and FQNEAQ. V gave up 1 base and J gave up 6 bases; unmatched junction bases: 6. This CDR3 region has 15 residues. DNA of the CDR3: TGTGCCAGCAGCTTAGGCCCGGGACAGGCGGATACGCAGTATTTT. Protein sequence: CASSLGPGQADTQYF.

The chain joins TRBV28 to TRBJ2-5; 10 positions match TRBD2. V was pared by 8 bases and J by 7 bases, with 10 bases of the junction left unmatched. Germline CDR1 is MDHEN and CDR2 is SYDVKM. CDR3 length: 14 residues. The DNA of the CDR3 is TGTGCCAGCTGTCCAGCGGGGGGGGAAGTGACCCAGTACTTC. This encodes CASCPAGGEVTQYF.

V is TRBV5-1 and J is TRBJ2-6, with TRBD1 matching over 7 bases. Germline trimming cut 4 bases from V and 2 bases from J; bases unmatched to any gene: 15. CDR1 SGHRS and CDR2 YFSETQ come from the germline V gene. The CDR3 runs to 19 residues. CDR3 coding DNA: TGCGCCAGCAGCGGATTAACAGGGGAAGGGAAGCCTGGGGCCAACGTCCTGACTTTC. Its translation: CASSGLTGEGKPGANVLTF.

This clone showed up just once. This rearrangement joins TRBV6-6 to TRBJ2-5; D possibly matches TRBD1 or TRBD2 (5 bases each). Germline CDR1 MNHNY, CDR2 SVGAGI (reference sequence). V was clipped by 2 bases and J by 2 bases, with 6 bases between them. The CDR3 is 13 amino acids. CDR3 amino acids: CASSYGTQETQYF. Here the CDR3 DNA reads TGTGCCAGCAGTTACGGGACGCAAGAGACCCAGTACTTC.

This clone was seen only once. The rearrangement links TRBV9 to TRBJ2-3, with D uncertain. V was shortened by 4 bases and J by 2 bases, with 11 bases between the two germline ends. CDR1 is SGDLS and CDR2 is YYNGEE in the germline V gene. This CDR3 is built from 14 residues. The CDR3 coding sequence is TGTGCCAGCAGCTCCCGATCCTACACAGATACGCAGTATTTT. It yields the protein CASSSRSYTDTQYF.

This chain connects TRBV15 to TRBJ2-1; D may be TRBD1 or TRBD2 (5 bases each). V lost 5 bases, J lost 3 bases, and 14 bases lay in between. The CDR3 runs to 15 residues. CDR1 is LNHNV and CDR2 is YYDKDF in the germline V gene (reference sequence). This CDR3 reads CATSRGSINYNEQFF. The CDR3 DNA reads TGTGCCACCAGCCGGGGCTCGATTAACTACAATGAGCAGTTCTTC.

This clone was recorded once. The chain combines TRBV28 with TRBJ2-5; D may correspond to TRBD1 or TRBD2 (5 bases each). V lost 7 bases and J 2 bases, leaving 14 bases between the germline ends. Germline values: CDR1 MDHEN, CDR2 SYDVKM. This CDR3 region has 14 residues. The CDR3 bases are TGTGCCAGCACGCTGAGGTGGGGGCAAGAGACCCAGTACTTC. Its translation: CASTLRWGQETQYF.

This clone appeared a single time. The rearrangement uses TRBV6-5 and TRBJ2-7; 7 bases match TRBD1. The CDR3 has 15 residues. The junction had 11 bases not matched to a gene; V was cut back by 7 bases and J by 2 bases. CDR1 and CDR2 from the germline V gene are MNHEY and SVGAGI. The CDR3 is CASTDAQGVPYEQYF. CDR3 coding DNA: TGTGCCAGCACCGACGCCCAGGGGGTCCCCTACGAGCAGTACTTC.

The chain couples TRBV12-2 to TRBJ2-7; the DNA was not used to check the table's D call, TRBD2. TRBV12-2 is reported as a pseudogene. The CDR3 runs to 15 residues. CDR3 DNA sequence: TGTGCAAGTCGCTTAAGACTAGCGGGGGCCTACGAGCAGTACTTC. It specifies CASRLRLAGAYEQYF.

This clone showed up just once. The chain links TRBV21-1 to TRBJ1-2; TRBD1 is the table's D call and was not checked against the DNA. TRBV21-1 is termed a pseudogene. The CDR3 runs 15 residues. The CDR3 sequence is CASSKPGTGGSGYTF. CDR3 bases: TGTGCCAGCAGCAAACCCGGGACAGGGGGCTCTGGCTACACCTTC.

This sequence joins TRBV25-1 and TRBJ1-4; D remains ambiguous. CDR1 is MGHDK, CDR2 SYGVNS, per germline. The V gene lost 3 bases and the J gene lost 0 bases, with 5 bases spanning the gap. CDR3 length: 14 amino acids. The CDR3 DNA reads TGTGCCAGCAGTGACCGGACAACTAATGAAAAACTGTTTTTT. Encoded protein: CASSDRTTNEKLFF.

This chain connects TRBV7-9 to TRBJ2-6; no clear D gene. Germline CDR1 SEHNR, CDR2 FQNEAQ (reference sequence). This CDR3 comprises 17 residues. V was shortened by 5 bases and J by 0 bases, with 14 bases between the two germline ends. CDR3 region: CASSKTLHSSGANVLTF. In nucleotides, the CDR3 is TGTGCCAGCAGCAAGACACTCCATTCCTCTGGGGCCAACGTCCTGACTTTC.

The chain uses TRBV9 and TRBJ2-1, with D hard to call. Germline-derived CDR1 and CDR2 are SGDLS and YYNGEE. V gave up 0 bases and J gave up 1 base, with 8 bases separating them. CDR3 length equals 15 residues. CDR3 nucleotide sequence: TGTGCCAGCAGCGTAGTGGGCGATTCCTACAATGAGCAGTTCTTC. The encoded protein is CASSVVGDSYNEQFF.

J is TRBJ1-6 and V is TRBV10-2; 7 nucleotides agree with TRBD1. The V gene end was trimmed by 2 bases and the J gene end by 4 bases; junction bases not matched to a gene: 8. Per the germline V gene, CDR1 is WSHSY and CDR2 is SAAADI. This CDR3 has 17 amino acids. CDR3 residues: CASSEPTGDLYNSPLHF. The DNA of the CDR3 is TGCGCCAGCAGTGAGCCAACAGGGGACCTTTATAATTCACCCCTCCACTTT.

The chain employs TRBV2 and TRBJ1-2; D unclear. Germline V gives CDR1 SNHLY, CDR2 FYNNEI. The CDR3 is 11 amino acids. Between the trimmed V and J ends, which lost 6 bases and 7 bases, there was a span of 9 bases. The CDR3 region has the DNA TGTGCCAGCAGGGGAAGGAGTGGCTACACCTTC. It yields the protein CASRGRSGYTF.

V gene TRBV4-2 combines with J gene TRBJ2-7; tentatively, D is TRBD1 (6 bases). Trimming removed 0 bases at V and 1 base at J, with 10 bases between. Looked up from germline, CDR1 is LGHNA and CDR2 is YNFKEQ. The CDR3 is 15 amino acids. CDR3 protein: CASSQDPRGSYEQYF. The CDR3 DNA sequence: TGTGCCAGCAGCCAAGATCCCAGGGGTTCCTACGAGCAGTACTTC.

This chain connects TRBV2 to TRBJ2-3; D may be TRBD1 or TRBD2 (6 bases each). CDR3 length: 16 residues. Germline CDR1 is SNHLY and CDR2 is FYNNEI. V dropped 6 bases and J dropped 6 bases, with 22 bases sitting between them. The CDR3 coding sequence is TGTGCCAGCAGCGGCGGGGACATAGCCCGGATGGATACGCAGTATTTT. It encodes CASSGGDIARMDTQYF.

V gene TRBV4-2 combines with J gene TRBJ2-5; perhaps D is TRBD1 or TRBD2 (5 bases each). Germline assignment: CDR1 LGHNA and CDR2 YNFKEQ. The CDR3 covers 15 residues. The V gene lost 4 bases and the J gene lost 2 bases, with 14 bases spanning the gap. CDR3 in amino acids: CASSRIWDPQETQYF. Written as DNA, the CDR3 is TGTGCCAGCAGCCGCATTTGGGACCCTCAAGAGACCCAGTACTTC.

The gene calls are TRBV5-1 and TRBJ2-2; TRBD1 matches at 7 bases. Trimming took 4 bases from V and 3 from J; bases not matched to a gene: 12. The length of the CDR3 is 17 residues. Looked up from germline, CDR1 is SGHRS and CDR2 is YFSETQ. The CDR3 DNA reads as TGCGCCAGCAGCCCCCGCACGACAGGGTTCGACACCGGGGAGCTGTTTTTT. Encoded protein: CASSPRTTGFDTGELFF. The full variable domain, with the rest looked up from reference TRBV5-1 and TRBJ2-2, is KAGVTQTPRYLIKTRGQQVTLSCSPISGHRSVSWYQQTPGQGLQFLFEYFSETQRNKGNFPGRFSGRQFSNSRSEMNVSTLELGDSALYLCASSPRTTGFDTGELFFGEGSRLTVL.

This rearrangement joins TRBV6-2 or TRBV6-3 to TRBJ2-3, with D maybe TRBD2 (5 bases). V lost 4 bases and J 11 bases, leaving 10 bases between the germline ends. Germline CDR1 MNHEY, CDR2 SVGEGT. The CDR3 is 11 residues long. The CDR3: CASSFGRVQYF. In nucleotides, the CDR3 is TGTGCCAGCAGTTTTGGGAGAGTGCAGTATTTT.

This chain uses TRBV12-3 or TRBV12-4 with TRBJ1-1; D not certain. The CDR3 is made up of 13 amino acids. CDR3: CAALHAFDTEAFF. The CDR3 region has the DNA TGTGCTGCCCTTCACGCATTTGACACTGAAGCTTTCTTT.

This clone was seen a handful of times. The chain links TRBV7-9 to TRBJ2-1, with D tentatively TRBD1 (6 bases). V was trimmed by 1 base and J by 7 bases, leaving 14 bases between them. This CDR3 region has 15 residues. Germline loops: CDR1 SEHNR, CDR2 FQNEAQ (reference sequence). DNA for the CDR3: TGTGCCAGCAGCTTAGAATTGATAAGGGGGAATGAGCAGTTCTTC. Its translation is CASSLELIRGNEQFF.

The chain recombines TRBV5-4 with TRBJ2-3; TRBD2 agrees at 8 bases. This CDR3 spans 14 amino acids. V shed 4 bases, J shed 4 bases, and the junction held 5 bases outside the gene matches. Germline CDR1 is SGHNT and CDR2 is YYREEE (reference sequence). CDR3: CASSTSGGSDTQYF. The CDR3 DNA sequence: TGTGCCAGCAGCACCAGCGGGGGATCAGATACGCAGTATTTT.

This clone was found many times. The chain uses TRBV28 and TRBJ1-2; maybe TRBD1 (5 bases). This CDR3 contains 16 residues. The germline gives CDR1 MDHEN, CDR2 SYDVKM. Between the trimmed V and J ends, which lost 5 bases and 0 bases, there was a span of 16 bases. The CDR3 is CASSPEAREANYGYTF. In DNA form, the CDR3 reads TGTGCCAGCAGTCCGGAGGCCAGGGAAGCTAACTATGGCTACACCTTC.